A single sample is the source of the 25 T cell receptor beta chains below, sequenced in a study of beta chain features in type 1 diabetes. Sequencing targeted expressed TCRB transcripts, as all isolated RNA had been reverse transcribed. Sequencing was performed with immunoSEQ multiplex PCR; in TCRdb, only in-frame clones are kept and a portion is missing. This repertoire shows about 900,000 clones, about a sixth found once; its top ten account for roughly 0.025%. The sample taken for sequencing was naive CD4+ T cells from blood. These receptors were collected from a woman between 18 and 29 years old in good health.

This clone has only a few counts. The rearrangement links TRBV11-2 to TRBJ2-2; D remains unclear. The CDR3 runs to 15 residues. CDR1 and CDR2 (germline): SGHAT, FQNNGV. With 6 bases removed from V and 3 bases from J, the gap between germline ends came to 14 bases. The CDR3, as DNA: TGTGCCAGCAGGGGAAGGAGTTTGGACACCGGGGAGCTGTTTTTT. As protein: CASRGRSLDTGELFF.

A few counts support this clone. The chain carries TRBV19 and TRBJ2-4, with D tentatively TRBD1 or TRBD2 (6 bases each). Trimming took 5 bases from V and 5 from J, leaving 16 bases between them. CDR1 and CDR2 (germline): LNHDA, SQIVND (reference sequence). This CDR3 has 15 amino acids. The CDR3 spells CASSLRGAVENIQYF. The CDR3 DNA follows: TGTGCCAGTAGTTTGAGGGGGGCCGTCGAAAACATTCAGTACTTC.

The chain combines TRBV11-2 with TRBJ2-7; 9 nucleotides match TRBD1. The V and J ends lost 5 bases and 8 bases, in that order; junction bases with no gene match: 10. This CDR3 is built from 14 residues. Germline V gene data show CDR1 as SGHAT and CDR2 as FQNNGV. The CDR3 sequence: CASSITGTGNQQYF. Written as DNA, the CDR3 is TGTGCCAGCAGCATTACCGGGACAGGGAACCAGCAGTACTTC.

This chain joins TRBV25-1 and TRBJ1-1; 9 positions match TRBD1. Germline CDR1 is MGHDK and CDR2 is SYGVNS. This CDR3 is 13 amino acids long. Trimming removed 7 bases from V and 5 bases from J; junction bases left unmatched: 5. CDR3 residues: CASTQGAVTEAFF. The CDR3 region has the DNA TGTGCCAGCACACAGGGGGCGGTTACTGAAGCTTTCTTT.

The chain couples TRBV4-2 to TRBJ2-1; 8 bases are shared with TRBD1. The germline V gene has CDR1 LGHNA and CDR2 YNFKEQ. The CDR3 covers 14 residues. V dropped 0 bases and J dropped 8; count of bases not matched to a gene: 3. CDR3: CASSQEAGGHEQFF. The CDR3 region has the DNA TGTGCCAGCAGCCAAGAGGCAGGGGGCCATGAGCAGTTCTTC.

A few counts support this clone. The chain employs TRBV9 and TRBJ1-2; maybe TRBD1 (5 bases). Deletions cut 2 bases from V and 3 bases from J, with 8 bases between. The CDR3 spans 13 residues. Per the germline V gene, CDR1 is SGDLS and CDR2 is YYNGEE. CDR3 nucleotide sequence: TGTGCCAGCAGCGTGGGGGAGGACTATGGCTACACCTTC. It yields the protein CASSVGEDYGYTF.

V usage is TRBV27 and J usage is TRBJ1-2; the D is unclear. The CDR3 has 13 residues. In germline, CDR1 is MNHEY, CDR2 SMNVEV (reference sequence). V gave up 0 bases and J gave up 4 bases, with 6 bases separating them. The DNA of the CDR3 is TGTGCCAGCAGTTTATCGATGGGCTATGGCTACACCTTC. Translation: CASSLSMGYGYTF.

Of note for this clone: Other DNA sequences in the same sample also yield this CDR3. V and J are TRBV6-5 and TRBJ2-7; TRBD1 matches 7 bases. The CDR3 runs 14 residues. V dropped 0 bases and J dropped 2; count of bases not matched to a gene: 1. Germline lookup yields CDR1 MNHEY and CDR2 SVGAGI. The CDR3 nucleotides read TGTGCCAGCAGTTACTCGACAGGGACCTACGAGCAGTACTTC. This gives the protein CASSYSTGTYEQYF.

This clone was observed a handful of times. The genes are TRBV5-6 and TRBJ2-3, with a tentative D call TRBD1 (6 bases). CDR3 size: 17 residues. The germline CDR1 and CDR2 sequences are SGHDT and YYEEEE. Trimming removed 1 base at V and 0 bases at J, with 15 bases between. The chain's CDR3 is CASSLTQGSSSTDTQYF. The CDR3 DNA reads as TGTGCCAGCAGCTTGACCCAGGGGTCCTCTAGCACAGATACGCAGTATTTT.

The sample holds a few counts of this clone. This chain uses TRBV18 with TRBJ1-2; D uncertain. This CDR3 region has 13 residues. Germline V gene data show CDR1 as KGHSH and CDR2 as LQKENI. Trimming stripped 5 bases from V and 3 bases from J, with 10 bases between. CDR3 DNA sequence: TGTGCCAGCTCAGCCGACACGGACTATGGCTACACCTTC. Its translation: CASSADTDYGYTF.

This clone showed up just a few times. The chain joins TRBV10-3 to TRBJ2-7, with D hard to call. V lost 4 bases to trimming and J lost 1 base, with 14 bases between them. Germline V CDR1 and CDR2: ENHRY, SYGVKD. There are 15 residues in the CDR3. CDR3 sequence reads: CAISAAALRSYEQYF. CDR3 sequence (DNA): TGTGCCATCAGTGCGGCGGCGTTGCGATCCTACGAGCAGTACTTC.

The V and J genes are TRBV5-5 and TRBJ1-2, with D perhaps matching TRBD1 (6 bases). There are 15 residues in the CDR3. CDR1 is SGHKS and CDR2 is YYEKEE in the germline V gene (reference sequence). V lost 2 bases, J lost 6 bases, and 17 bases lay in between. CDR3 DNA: TGTGCCAGCAGCTTCTCGGGGGGCGCGTCCGATGGCTACACCTTC. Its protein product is CASSFSGGASDGYTF.

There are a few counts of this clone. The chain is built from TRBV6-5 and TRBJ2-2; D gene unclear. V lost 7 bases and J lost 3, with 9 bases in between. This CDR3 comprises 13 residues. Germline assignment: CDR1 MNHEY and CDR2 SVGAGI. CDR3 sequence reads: CASTPRDTGELFF. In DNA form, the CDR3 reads TGTGCCAGCACCCCCCGGGACACCGGGGAGCTGTTTTTT.

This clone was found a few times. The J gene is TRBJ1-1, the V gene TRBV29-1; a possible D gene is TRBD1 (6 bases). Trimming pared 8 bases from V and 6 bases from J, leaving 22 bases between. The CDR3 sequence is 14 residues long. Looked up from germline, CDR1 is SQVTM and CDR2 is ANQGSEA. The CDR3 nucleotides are TGCAGCACGCGGCAGGGGATGCGGATGGCTGAAGCTTTCTTT. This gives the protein CSTRQGMRMAEAFF.

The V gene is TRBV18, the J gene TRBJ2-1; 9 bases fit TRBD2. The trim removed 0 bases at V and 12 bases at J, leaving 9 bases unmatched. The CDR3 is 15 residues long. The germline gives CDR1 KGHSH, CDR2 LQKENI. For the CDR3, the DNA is TGTGCCAGCTCACCACCGTCTATAGCGGGAGAATGGCAGTTCTTC. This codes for CASSPPSIAGEWQFF.

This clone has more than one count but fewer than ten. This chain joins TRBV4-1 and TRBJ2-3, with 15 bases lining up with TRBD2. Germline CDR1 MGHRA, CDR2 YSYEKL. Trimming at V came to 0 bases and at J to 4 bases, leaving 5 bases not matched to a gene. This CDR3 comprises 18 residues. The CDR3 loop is CASSQEGLAGGPSDTQYF. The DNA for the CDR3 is TGCGCCAGCAGCCAAGAAGGACTAGCGGGAGGGCCCTCAGATACGCAGTATTTT.

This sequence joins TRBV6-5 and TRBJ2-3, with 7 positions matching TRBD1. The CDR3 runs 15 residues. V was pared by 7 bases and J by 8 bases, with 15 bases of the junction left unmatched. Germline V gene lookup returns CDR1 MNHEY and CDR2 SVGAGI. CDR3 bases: TGTGCCAGCAAAAATCCGGGACAGCTTTTCGGTACGCAGTATTTT. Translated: CASKNPGQLFGTQYF.

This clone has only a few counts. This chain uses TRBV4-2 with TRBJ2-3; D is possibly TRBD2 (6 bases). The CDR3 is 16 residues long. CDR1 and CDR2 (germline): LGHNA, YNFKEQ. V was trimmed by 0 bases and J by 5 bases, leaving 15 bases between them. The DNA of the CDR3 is TGTGCCAGCAGCCAAGATCTGGGGGGAGTGGTAGATACGCAGTATTTT. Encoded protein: CASSQDLGGVVDTQYF.

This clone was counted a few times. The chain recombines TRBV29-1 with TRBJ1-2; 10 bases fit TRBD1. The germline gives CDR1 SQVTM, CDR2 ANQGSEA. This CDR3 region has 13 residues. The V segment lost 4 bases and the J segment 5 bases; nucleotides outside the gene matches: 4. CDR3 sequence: CSVGQGASYGYTF. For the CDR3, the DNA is TGCAGCGTTGGACAGGGGGCTTCGTATGGCTACACCTTC.

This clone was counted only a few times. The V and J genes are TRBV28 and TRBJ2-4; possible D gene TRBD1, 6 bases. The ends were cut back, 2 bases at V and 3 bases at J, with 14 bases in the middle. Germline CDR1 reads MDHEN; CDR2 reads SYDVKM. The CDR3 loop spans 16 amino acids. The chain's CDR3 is CASSLVVRGNKNIQYF. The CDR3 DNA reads TGTGCCAGCAGTTTAGTTGTCAGGGGCAACAAAAACATTCAGTACTTC.

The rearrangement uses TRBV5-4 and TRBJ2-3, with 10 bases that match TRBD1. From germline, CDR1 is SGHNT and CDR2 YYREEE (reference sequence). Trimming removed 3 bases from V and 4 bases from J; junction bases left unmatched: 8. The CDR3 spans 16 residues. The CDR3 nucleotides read TGTGCCAGCAGCTCTCGACAGGGGGCGGTCTCAGATACGCAGTATTTT. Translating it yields CASSSRQGAVSDTQYF.

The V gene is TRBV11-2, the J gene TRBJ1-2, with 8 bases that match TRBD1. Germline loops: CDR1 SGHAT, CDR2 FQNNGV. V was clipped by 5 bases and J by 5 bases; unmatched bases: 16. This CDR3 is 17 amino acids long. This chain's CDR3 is CASSQGRQGPFGYGYTF. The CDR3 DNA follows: TGTGCCAGCAGCCAAGGGCGACAGGGGCCCTTCGGTTATGGCTACACCTTC. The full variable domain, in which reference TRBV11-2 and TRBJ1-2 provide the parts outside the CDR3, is EAGVAQSPRYKIIEKRQSVAFWCNPISGHATLYWYQQILGQGPKLLIQFQNNGVVDDSQLPKDRFSAERLKGVDSTLKIQPAKLEDSAVYLCASSQGRQGPFGYGYTFGSGTRLTVV.

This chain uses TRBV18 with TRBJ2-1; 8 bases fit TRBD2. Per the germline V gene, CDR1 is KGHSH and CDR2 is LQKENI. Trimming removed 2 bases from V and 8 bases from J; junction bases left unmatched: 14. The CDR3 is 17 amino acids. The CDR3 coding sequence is TGTGCCAGCTCACCATCTCTCCCAGCGGCGGGAGGAGATGAGCAGTTCTTC. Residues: CASSPSLPAAGGDEQFF.

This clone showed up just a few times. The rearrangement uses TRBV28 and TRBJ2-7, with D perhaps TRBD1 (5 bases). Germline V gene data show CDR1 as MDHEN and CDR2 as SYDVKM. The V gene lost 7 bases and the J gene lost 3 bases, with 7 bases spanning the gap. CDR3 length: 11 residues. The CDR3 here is CASTGYYEQYF. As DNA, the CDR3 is TGTGCCAGCACAGGGTACTACGAGCAGTACTTC.

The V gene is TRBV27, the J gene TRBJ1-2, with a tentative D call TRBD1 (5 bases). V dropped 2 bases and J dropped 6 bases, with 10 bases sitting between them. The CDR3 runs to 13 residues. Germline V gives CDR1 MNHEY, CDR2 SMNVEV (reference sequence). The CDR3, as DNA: TGTGCCAGCAGTTTAAAAGGGGTTCATGGCTACACCTTC. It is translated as CASSLKGVHGYTF.